The 4 T cell receptor beta chains below were found in one sample sequenced in a study of blood T cell repertoires in COVID-19. The method was immunoSEQ multiplex PCR; TCRdb's version includes in-frame clones alone and lacks a portion of them. Here the sample spans 250,000 to 350,000 clones, around 82% being singletons. Sequenced material: peripheral blood. The receptors stem from a human donor with COVID-19, enrolled during active disease. The donor label of this sample is uncertain.

The J gene is TRBJ2-7, the V gene TRBV20-1; D is unclear. The CDR3 spans 11 residues. Germline CDR1 is DFQATT and CDR2 is SNEGSKA (reference sequence). Trimming took 0 bases from V and 6 from J, leaving 6 bases between them. The CDR3 DNA reads as TGCAGTGCTAGAGATCTGTTCGAGCAGTACTTC. This translates into CSARDLFEQYF.

This chain uses TRBV27 with TRBJ2-7, with 10 nucleotides matching TRBD1. The germline V gene encodes CDR1 MNHEY and CDR2 SMNVEV (reference sequence). V trimming: 4 bases; J trimming: 6 bases; junction bases outside the gene matches: 9. The CDR3 is made up of 15 amino acids. The CDR3 region has the DNA TGTGCCAGCAGTTCGGGGACAGGGGCTCGGAGCGAGCAGTACTTC. Its protein is CASSSGTGARSEQYF.

DNA of the CDR3: TGTGCCAGCAGTTTACTAGCGGAGGGGAGTGAGCAGTTCTTC. This encodes CASSLLAEGSEQFF. This chain connects TRBV27 to TRBJ2-1, with 7 bases matching TRBD2. The CDR3 sequence is 14 residues long. The J segment lost 9 bases and the V segment lost 2 bases, leaving 7 bases of the junction unmatched. CDR1 and CDR2 (germline): MNHEY, SMNVEV (reference sequence).

The rearrangement joins TRBV3-1 (or the pseudogene TRBV3-2) to TRBJ2-1; 10 positions match TRBD2. The CDR3 extends over 16 amino acids. Germline-derived CDR1 and CDR2 are LGHDT and YNNKEL (reference sequence). V shed 7 bases, J shed 2 bases, and the junction held 8 bases outside the gene matches. In nucleotides, the CDR3 is TGTGCCAGCATCCTCGGAGCGGGAGGGCCCTACAATGAGCAGTTCTTC. Amino acid sequence: CASILGAGGPYNEQFF.